The clone carrying this TCR beta chain is termed medium-sized (0.01 to 0.1%). The antigen remains undetermined. The data were obtained in a study of T cell repertoires in aging, cancer and after chemotherapy. For the study at large: Glioblastoma patients receiving temozolomide-based therapy gave paired samples before and after chemotherapy. About 10 million TCR reads made up the full dataset.

The study, taken as a whole, reports: Age-matched healthy donors had significantly more diverse, less clonal blood TCR repertoires than untreated cancer patients. Across the chemotherapy interval, each cancer cohort showed higher median generation probability, suggesting thymic rebound.

Peripheral blood genomic DNA, not sorted cells or RNA, was the template. CDR3 length: 13 amino acids. Trimming left V 3 bases short and J 0 bases short, with 5 bases between. TRB rearrangements spanning V, D and J were amplified using mixed TRB-A/B primers. TCRdb redid the calling of the multiplex PCR reads with MiXCR, one entry per CDR3 protein. The table lists about 2,700 distinct CDR3 sequences, roughly 31% of them singletons. The material sequenced was blood. The rearrangement links TRBV12-3 or TRBV12-4 to TRBJ1-1, with unresolved D. This clonotype was sampled from a human donor with a solid tumor. The CDR3 region is CASSFLLNTEAFF. Here the CDR3 DNA reads TGTGCCAGCAGTTTTCTCTTGAACACTGAAGCTTTCTTT.